Below are 2 T cell receptor beta chains sequenced from a single sample in a study of regulatory T cells in long-lasting Graves disease. HTBI primers from iRepertoire and Arm-PCR of CDR3 regions yielded the TCR beta libraries. TCRdb analysed the multiplex PCR reads with MiXCR anew, one entry per CDR3 protein. The table has around 420,000 distinct CDR3 sequences, 15% seen once. Described time point: newly diagnosed GD, antithyroid drugs for less than 3 months. Isolated PBMC RNA provided the starting material for the TCR library. The sample also formed part of further work on T cells in Graves' hyperthyroidism and ophthalmopathy.

Sample: peripheral blood mononuclear cells (PBMCs), taken at new diagnosis, from a patient treated with antithyroid drugs. These receptors came from a woman aged 40 to 55 with Graves disease.

The chain couples TRBV4-1 to TRBJ1-5; no clear D gene. Germline CDR1 is MGHRA and CDR2 is YSYEKL. V was shortened by 5 bases and J by 4 bases, with 12 bases between the two germline ends. There are 14 residues in the CDR3. The CDR3, as DNA: TGCGCCAGCAGCGTAACAGCCTTTAATCAGCCCCAGCATTTT. This encodes CASSVTAFNQPQHF.

This clonotype was seen a handful of times. The rearrangement links TRBV7-9 to TRBJ2-3; either TRBD1 or TRBD2 may supply D (5 bases each). The CDR3 covers 14 residues. In germline, CDR1 is SEHNR, CDR2 FQNEAQ (reference sequence). V was trimmed by 6 bases and J by 1 base, leaving 11 bases between them. The CDR3, as DNA: TGTGCCAGCAGTACGAGGGACCGCACAGATACGCAGTATTTT. This codes for CASSTRDRTDTQYF.